The next 24 T cell receptor beta chains were all read from a single sample in a study of blood T cell repertoires in COVID-19. Assay: immunoSEQ multiplex PCR; the TCRdb copy retains only in-frame clones and omits some. The profile covers 40,000 to 50,000 clones, with approximately 88% appearing a single time and around a fifth taken by the ten largest. Sequenced: peripheral blood. These receptor sequences come from a man aged 50 to 60 with active COVID-19.

The chain links TRBV5-6 to TRBJ1-1; D unclear. Trimming left V 1 base short and J 11 bases short, with 18 bases between. This CDR3 contains 14 residues. In germline, CDR1 is SGHDT, CDR2 YYEEEE. The CDR3 protein is CASSLSPGERSAFF. The CDR3 DNA reads TGTGCCAGCAGCTTGTCCCCCGGCGAACGGAGTGCTTTCTTT.

The chain carries TRBV2 and TRBJ2-5; D perhaps matches TRBD1 (5 bases). There are 15 residues in the CDR3. Trimming took 3 bases from V and 1 from J, leaving 12 bases between them. The V gene's germline CDR1 is SNHLY and CDR2 FYNNEI. CDR3 nucleotide sequence: TGTGCCAGCAGTGAGGGGCCCTTGGGCCAAGAGACCCAGTACTTC. Protein: CASSEGPLGQETQYF.

This chain uses TRBV7-2 with TRBJ2-5, with TRBD2 matching 7 bases. Germline CDR1 reads SGHTA; CDR2 reads FQGNSA. The CDR3 length is 16 residues. After removal of 0 bases from V and 5 bases from J, the junction contained 9 bases not matched to a gene. This CDR3 is CASSLAPGGRGETQYF. The CDR3 bases are TGTGCCAGCAGCTTAGCCCCTGGCGGGAGAGGGGAGACCCAGTACTTC. Together with reference TRBV7-2 and TRBJ2-5, the CDR3 gives the full variable domain: GAGVSQSPSNKVTEKGKDVELRCDPISGHTALYWYRQSLGQGLEFLIYFQGNSAPDKSGLPSDRFSAERTGGSVSTLTIQRTQQEDSAVYLCASSLAPGGRGETQYFGPGTRLLVL.

This clone was picked up many times. The rearrangement joins TRBV28 to TRBJ2-7; a weak D match, TRBD2 (5 bases). Per the germline V gene, CDR1 is MDHEN and CDR2 is SYDVKM. The CDR3 has 14 amino acids. The V end lost 6 bases, the J end lost 3 bases, and 15 bases lay between the germline ends. The CDR3 DNA reads as TGTGCCAGCAGACCCGGGATTACCAGCTACGAGCAGTACTTC. Its translation: CASRPGITSYEQYF.

In its sample, this clone was seen once. The chain joins TRBV23-1 to TRBJ2-7; TRBD1 aligns across 10 bases. TRBV23-1 carries the ORF label, with uncertain function. This CDR3 contains 17 residues. V lost 0 bases, J lost 4 bases, and 9 bases stayed unmatched. The CDR3 DNA follows: TGCGCCAGCAGTCAATCACGAGGGACAGGGGTAAAGTACGAGCAGTACTTC. Translation: CASSQSRGTGVKYEQYF.

In DNA form, the CDR3 reads TGTGCCAGCAGAATAGGACTAGCGGGAGTGGGTTACGAGCAGTACTTC. It yields the protein CASRIGLAGVGYEQYF. The chain uses TRBV28 and TRBJ2-7, with 13 bases fitting TRBD2. Germline CDR1 reads MDHEN; CDR2 reads SYDVKM. This CDR3 comprises 16 residues. The ends lost 6 bases at V and 4 bases at J; junction bases unmatched: 9.

The chain couples TRBV5-1 to TRBJ2-3; TRBD2 might be the D (6 bases). The germline V gene encodes CDR1 SGHRS and CDR2 YFSETQ. The CDR3 is 15 residues long. Trimming removed 7 bases from V and 2 bases from J, with 17 bases in between. The CDR3 protein is CASLFRPSDTDTQYF. The CDR3 bases are TGCGCCAGCCTTTTCCGGCCTAGCGACACAGATACGCAGTATTTT.

This chain connects TRBV3-1 (or the pseudogene TRBV3-2) to TRBJ2-5; 8 bases are a match to TRBD2. The germline V gene encodes CDR1 LGHDT and CDR2 YNNKEL (reference sequence). CDR3 length: 15 residues. V was clipped by 1 base and J by 5 bases; unmatched bases: 6. CDR3 sequence (DNA): TGTGCCAGCAGCCAAGTATACGGGAGGGCGGAGACCCAGTACTTC. Its translation is CASSQVYGRAETQYF.

The CDR3 bases are TGTGCCAGCAGCTTAGGAGGGAGCGGGAGCTCCTACGAGCAGTACTTC. Protein product: CASSLGGSGSSYEQYF. This chain connects TRBV7-6 to TRBJ2-7; 8 bases fit TRBD2. Germline CDR1 and CDR2: SGHVS and FNYEAQ. Germline trimming cut 1 base from V and 0 bases from J; bases unmatched to any gene: 5. CDR3 length: 16 residues.

V gene TRBV27 combines with J gene TRBJ1-1; the D gene is possibly TRBD1 (6 bases). V was cut by 4 bases and J by 1 base, with 16 bases left in between. CDR3 length: 16 residues. Germline V CDR1 and CDR2: MNHEY, SMNVEV (reference sequence). CDR3 nucleotide sequence: TGTGCCAGCAGTTCGCGACAGGTTCAGGGGAACACTGAAGCTTTCTTT. Translating gives CASSSRQVQGNTEAFF.

This clone was counted a single time. The V call is TRBV9, the J call TRBJ2-4; 8 bases are a match to TRBD1. Germline-derived CDR1 and CDR2 are SGDLS and YYNGEE. The CDR3 loop spans 17 amino acids. Trimming at V came to 0 bases and at J to 2 bases, leaving 7 bases not matched to a gene. Here the CDR3 reads CASSVEAGGLTKNIQYF. CDR3 bases: TGTGCCAGCAGCGTAGAGGCAGGGGGCTTAACCAAAAACATTCAGTACTTC.

The chain has TRBV19 and TRBJ2-1; 11 bases are shared with TRBD1. After removal of 3 bases from V and 3 bases from J, the junction contained 4 bases not matched to a gene. Germline V gene sequence: CDR1 LNHDA, CDR2 SQIVND (reference sequence). The CDR3 length is 16 residues. CDR3 DNA sequence: TGTGCCAGTAGTATTCGGACAGGGGGCGGCTACAATGAGCAGTTCTTC. Encoded protein: CASSIRTGGGYNEQFF.

This sequence joins TRBV19 and TRBJ2-7; D gene unclear. The CDR3 sequence is 13 residues long. Germline V gives CDR1 LNHDA, CDR2 SQIVND (reference sequence). With 4 bases removed from V and 3 bases from J, the gap between germline ends came to 10 bases. CDR3: CASSTYESYEQYF. Written as DNA, the CDR3 is TGTGCCAGTAGTACCTACGAGAGCTACGAGCAGTACTTC.

The chain has TRBV28 and TRBJ1-4; D remains ambiguous. CDR1 MDHEN and CDR2 SYDVKM come from the germline V gene. Between the trimmed V and J ends, which lost 2 bases and 10 bases, there was a span of 8 bases. This CDR3 region has 12 residues. As DNA, the CDR3 is TGTGCCAGCAGTTTAATGGAGGGAAAACTGTTTTTT. This sequence encodes CASSLMEGKLFF. The full variable domain, completed using reference TRBV28 and TRBJ1-4, is DVKVTQSSRYLVKRTGEKVFLECVQDMDHENMFWYRQDPGLGLRLIYFSYDVKMKEKGDIPEGYSVSREKKERFSLILESASTNQTSMYLCASSLMEGKLFFGSGTQLSVL.

The V call is TRBV11-2, the J call TRBJ2-7; 8 bases are shared with TRBD2. This CDR3 region has 14 residues. Germline V gene lookup returns CDR1 SGHAT and CDR2 FQNNGV. V shed 4 bases, J shed 3 bases, and the junction held 5 bases outside the gene matches. The DNA of the CDR3 is TGTGCCAGCAGCTCCACTAGCGGAATCTACGAGCAGTACTTC. Protein product: CASSSTSGIYEQYF.

Concerning this clone itself: The sample holds other DNA sequences that translate to the same CDR3. CDR3 sequence: CASSLGGGTYEQYF. The CDR3 DNA reads TGTGCCAGCAGTTTAGGAGGGGGCACCTACGAGCAGTACTTC. The chain joins TRBV28 to TRBJ2-7; tentatively, D is TRBD1 (7 bases). The CDR3 has 14 amino acids. V was cut by 2 bases and J by 2 bases, with 10 bases left in between. Germline CDR1 reads MDHEN; CDR2 reads SYDVKM. Supplemented by reference TRBV28 and TRBJ2-7, the full variable domain reads DVKVTQSSRYLVKRTGEKVFLECVQDMDHENMFWYRQDPGLGLRLIYFSYDVKMKEKGDIPEGYSVSREKKERFSLILESASTNQTSMYLCASSLGGGTYEQYFGPGTRLTVT.

The rearrangement links TRBV4-2 to TRBJ2-3; weak D call: TRBD1 (6 bases). This CDR3 is 17 amino acids long. Trimming pared 4 bases from V and 5 bases from J, leaving 22 bases between. Germline CDR1 reads LGHNA; CDR2 reads YNFKEQ. The CDR3 spells CASSPSSTRGGGDTQYF. DNA of the CDR3: TGTGCCAGCAGCCCCAGCTCGACCCGTGGGGGCGGAGATACGCAGTATTTT.

The chain recombines TRBV28 with TRBJ2-7; 8 bases match TRBD2. The trim removed 5 bases at V and 3 bases at J, leaving 9 bases unmatched. Germline CDR1 is MDHEN and CDR2 is SYDVKM. The CDR3 covers 15 residues. CDR3 in DNA: TGTGCCAGCAGTCAGACAATTAGCGGGAACTACGAGCAGTACTTC. Amino acids: CASSQTISGNYEQYF.

The genes are TRBV7-2 and TRBJ2-1, with TRBD1 matching over 8 bases. This CDR3 comprises 18 residues. Germline values: CDR1 SGHTA, CDR2 FQGNSA. The J segment lost 4 bases and the V segment lost 4 bases, leaving 15 bases of the junction unmatched. The CDR3 loop is CASSSRGRQLGFYNEQFF. The DNA of the CDR3 is TGTGCCAGCAGCTCCAGGGGGCGACAGTTGGGTTTTTACAATGAGCAGTTCTTC.

As DNA, the CDR3 is TGTGCCAGCAGTTACGAGGGAGGATGGAACACTGAAGCTTTCTTT. This translates into CASSYEGGWNTEAFF. The chain has TRBV6-5 and TRBJ1-1; the D is unclear. The CDR3 contains 15 residues. V was cut by 2 bases and J by 1 base, with 11 bases left in between. Germline values: CDR1 MNHEY, CDR2 SVGAGI.

This rearrangement joins TRBV28 to TRBJ2-7, with TRBD1 identical over 9 bases. CDR1 and CDR2 from the germline V gene are MDHEN and SYDVKM. This CDR3 has 16 residues. Trimming removed 3 bases from V and 0 bases from J; junction bases left unmatched: 6. The CDR3 DNA reads TGTGCCAGCAGTTTGGGGACAGGGACGACCTCCTACGAGCAGTACTTC. Its protein product is CASSLGTGTTSYEQYF.

V gene TRBV7-8 combines with J gene TRBJ2-2; D uncertain. The germline CDR1 and CDR2 sequences are SGHVS and FQNEAQ. CDR3 size: 16 residues. The germline V and J ends were trimmed by 2 bases and 0 bases, with 10 bases remaining between them. CDR3: CASSLRSDPNTGELFF. The CDR3, as DNA: TGTGCCAGCAGCTTAAGAAGCGACCCGAACACCGGGGAGCTGTTTTTT.

The chain combines TRBV19 with TRBJ2-6, with 10 nucleotides matching TRBD2. After removal of 3 bases from V and 0 bases from J, the junction contained 11 bases not matched to a gene. Germline values: CDR1 LNHDA, CDR2 SQIVND (reference sequence). This CDR3 is built from 20 residues. CDR3 nucleotide sequence: TGTGCCAGTAGTATTTTCAAAGCGGGAGGGCCCGTCTCTGGGGCCAACGTCCTGACTTTC. Encoded protein: CASSIFKAGGPVSGANVLTF.

The chain combines TRBV27 with TRBJ2-5; the D gene is possibly TRBD1 (6 bases). The CDR3 is 14 residues long. Trimming cost V 7 bases and J 1 base, with 13 bases left between them. Germline CDR1 and CDR2: MNHEY and SMNVEV (reference sequence). Written as DNA, the CDR3 is TGTGCCAGCACCCTTGACAGGCTCCAAGAGACCCAGTACTTC. Translating gives CASTLDRLQETQYF.